Here is one TCR beta chain with its context. This sample was included in a study of cytomegalovirus exposure and HLA in healthy donors. Per germline, CDR1 SGHNT and CDR2 YENEEA. V lost 5 bases and J 3 bases, leaving 11 bases between the germline ends. The CDR3 spans 14 residues. The PCR was carried out with 60 Vbeta primers and 13 Jbeta primers. The method was immunoSEQ multiplex PCR; TCRdb's version includes in-frame clones alone and lacks a portion of them. The table records about 60,000 clones, about 89% of them present only once. The rearrangement uses TRBV11-3 and TRBJ2-1, with D possibly TRBD1 on 5 matching bases. This TCR came from a man between 18 and 35 years old in good health and CMV-seronegative. Sequenced material: PBMCs. The CDR3 is CASSHDDSYNEQFF. CDR3 bases: TGTGCCAGCAGCCACGACGACAGCTACAATGAGCAGTTCTTC.